A selection of T cell receptor beta chains follows, all from one sample in a study of beta chain features in type 1 diabetes. Assay: immunoSEQ multiplex PCR; the TCRdb copy retains only in-frame clones and omits some. The sample holds 300,000 to 450,000 clones; around 12% are singletons and the top ten take 0.0095% to 0.011%. The sample was naive CD4+ T cells from blood. These receptors were collected from a woman aged 18-29 years with type 1 diabetes. Each CDR3 is given with its conserved first and last residue. A D gene is named only where the DNA matches it firmly. Expanded clones get a size class; other rows say once, few or many, or leave the size out.

TRBJ2-1 | TRBD1 | TRBV18 | few | CASSVNRGDNEQFF | TGTGCCAGCTCAGTGAACAGGGGGGACAATGAGCAGTTCTTC
TRBJ2-3 | - | TRBV10-3 | few | CATIGLARTDTQYF | TGTGCCACGATAGGGCTAGCGAGAACAGATACGCAGTATTTT
TRBJ1-5 | - | TRBV18 | once | CASSPDRNQPQHF | TGTGCCAGCTCACCCGACAGGAATCAGCCCCAGCATTTT
TRBJ1-2 | TRBD1 | TRBV30 | - | CAWARDRHGYTF | TGTGCCTGGGCCCGGGACAGGCACGGCTACACCTTC
TRBJ2-1 | - | TRBV28 | few | CASRIPGQTYNEQFF | TGTGCCAGCAGGATTCCGGGACAAACCTACAATGAGCAGTTCTTC
TRBJ1-4 | TRBD1 | TRBV7-9 | few | CASSGSAGGLIEKLFF | TGTGCCAGCAGCGGCAGTGCAGGGGGATTAATTGAAAAACTGTTTTTT
TRBJ1-3 | - | TRBV4-1 | - | CASSQRQSSGNTIYF | TGCGCCAGCAGCCAAAGACAGAGCTCTGGAAACACCATATATTTT
TRBJ1-1 | - | TRBV7-9 | few | CASSLQVSTEAFF | TGTGCCAGCAGCTTGCAGGTTTCCACTGAAGCTTTCTTT
TRBJ2-3 | TRBD2 | TRBV9 | - | CASTWSSGVSTDTQYF | TGTGCCAGCACGTGGAGTAGCGGGGTTAGCACAGATACGCAGTATTTT
TRBJ2-2 | - | TRBV18 | few | CASSPYSGELFF | TGTGCCAGCTCACCTTACTCCGGGGAGCTGTTTTTT
TRBJ2-7 | TRBD1 | TRBV18 | - | CASSRAGTGAYEQYF | TGTGCCAGCTCACGGGCCGGGACAGGGGCCTACGAGCAGTACTTC
TRBJ1-2 | TRBD1 | TRBV27 | - | CAKPASGTAGYTF | TGTGCCAAGCCCGCCTCCGGGACAGCTGGCTACACCTTC
TRBJ1-2 | - | TRBV4-2 | - | CASSQETGSGDGYTF | TGTGCCAGCAGCCAAGAAACAGGGAGTGGGGATGGCTACACCTTC
TRBJ2-3 | TRBD2 | TRBV7-9 | few | CASSPGGLAGPLRTDTQYF | TGTGCCAGCAGCCCAGGGGGACTAGCGGGTCCCCTACGCACAGATACGCAGTATTTT
TRBJ2-2 | TRBD2 | TRBV4-3 | - | CASSQRTSGNTGELFF | TGCGCCAGCAGCCAACGGACTAGCGGAAACACCGGGGAGCTGTTTTTT
TRBJ2-2 | TRBD1 | TRBV5-6 | - | CASSPEGQGFPGELFF | TGTGCCAGCAGCCCCGAGGGACAGGGGTTCCCCGGGGAGCTGTTTTTT
TRBJ2-7 | TRBD2 | TRBV27 | few | CASSFRLAGMYEQYF | TGTGCCAGCAGTTTTCGGCTAGCGGGGATGTACGAGCAGTACTTC
TRBJ1-2 | - | TRBV28 | - | CASSLADGYTF | TGTGCCAGCAGTTTGGCGGATGGCTACACCTTC
TRBJ1-1 | TRBD1 | TRBV19 | few | CASSTPGTGYTEAFF | TGTGCCAGTAGTACCCCCGGGACAGGGTACACTGAAGCTTTCTTT
TRBJ1-2 | - | TRBV4-3 | - | CASSQDDTYGYTF | TGCGCCAGCAGCCAAGATGACACCTATGGCTACACCTTC
TRBJ2-1 | - | TRBV11-3 | few | CASSSDNEQFF | TGTGCCAGCAGTTCGGACAATGAGCAGTTCTTC
TRBJ1-6 | - | TRBV5-6 | - | CASSLGQLMDSPLHF | TGTGCCAGCAGCTTGGGACAGCTCATGGATTCACCCCTCCACTTT
TRBJ2-1 | TRBD2 | TRBV7-2 | few | CASRLTSGRYDEQFF | TGTGCCAGCAGACTTACTAGCGGGAGATACGATGAGCAGTTCTTC
TRBJ2-1 | TRBD2 | TRBV7-8 | few | CASSRGGAYNEQFF | TGTGCCAGCAGCCGCGGGGGGGCCTACAATGAGCAGTTCTTC
TRBJ2-7 | TRBD2 | TRBV4-2 | few | CASSQGTSGSRYEQYF | TGTGCCAGCAGCCAAGGGACTAGCGGGAGTAGGTACGAGCAGTACTTC
TRBJ2-1 | TRBD2 | TRBV4-3 | - | CASSPGAGLVYNEQFF | TGCGCCAGCAGCCCAGGCGCGGGACTAGTCTACAATGAGCAGTTCTTC
TRBJ2-7 | - | TRBV18 | - | CASSSYREPYEQYF | TGTGCCAGCTCATCTTACAGGGAGCCATACGAGCAGTACTTC
TRBJ2-2 | - | TRBV4-1 | few | CASSPTPETDTGELFF | TGCGCCAGCAGCCCAACTCCGGAGACTGACACCGGGGAGCTGTTTTTT
TRBJ2-7 | TRBD1 | TRBV6-6 | - | CASSYPDRVGEQYF | TGTGCCAGCAGTTACCCGGACAGGGTTGGCGAGCAGTACTTC
TRBJ2-2 | - | TRBV5-4 | - | CASSFGGRNTGELFF | TGTGCCAGCAGCTTCGGCGGGCGGAACACCGGGGAGCTGTTTTTT
TRBJ2-6 | - | TRBV18 | few | CASSPLETGANVLTF | TGTGCCAGCTCACCACTTGAGACTGGGGCCAACGTCCTGACTTTC
TRBJ2-3 | TRBD2 | TRBV30 | - | CAWSVRPSGRATDTQYF | TGTGCCTGGAGTGTACGGCCTAGCGGGAGGGCAACAGATACGCAGTATTTT
TRBJ2-1 | TRBD2 | TRBV9 | - | CASSPAGPMYNEQFF | TGTGCCAGCAGCCCAGCGGGACCGATGTACAATGAGCAGTTCTTC
TRBJ2-2 | - | TRBV7-2 | - | CASSLGGYRRIGELFF | TGTGCCAGCAGCTTAGGCGGGTACCGAAGGATCGGGGAGCTGTTTTTT
TRBJ1-1 | - | TRBV30 | - | CAWAVNTEAFF | TGTGCCTGGGCGGTTAACACTGAAGCTTTCTTT
TRBJ2-7 | TRBD2 | TRBV7-9 | few | CASSLWGLSSYEQYF | TGTGCCAGCAGCTTATGGGGACTAAGCTCCTACGAGCAGTACTTC
TRBJ2-7 | TRBD1 | TRBV29-1 | - | CSVEAPGQGRNEQYF | TGCAGCGTTGAAGCCCCCGGACAGGGCCGCAACGAGCAGTACTTC